Listed below are T cell receptor beta chains from one sample, sequenced in a study of Graves' ophthalmopathy and Graves' hyperthyroidism. TCRdb redid the calling of the multiplex PCR reads with MiXCR, one entry per CDR3 protein. The sample consists of some 350,000 distinct CDR3 sequences, approximately 17% of them appearing once. The specimen sequenced was peripheral blood. The receptors come from an adult woman with stable Graves' hyperthyroidism. CDR3s include the opening cysteine and the closing phenylalanine or tryptophan. The D gene is left open where the match is weak. Some rows have no size entry. The others give once, few or many, or a class for an expanded clone.

j_call,v_call,d_call,clone_size,cdr3_nt,cdr3_aa
TRBJ2-2,TRBV12-3/TRBV12-4,NA,many,TGTGCCAGCAGCCCTCGAGGTGGGGGGGCGCTCACCGGGGAGCTGTTTTTT,CASSPRGGGALTGELFF
TRBJ2-7,TRBV6-1,TRBD1,many,TGTGCCAGCACCAGAGGACAGGGGGGTAAGCAGTACTTC,CASTRGQGGKQYF
TRBJ2-7,TRBV27,TRBD2,many,TGTGCCAGCAGTTTATCCACTACCCTACTAGCGGGATCGAACGAGCAGTACTTC,CASSLSTTLLAGSNEQYF
TRBJ2-7,TRBV5-1,TRBD1,NA,TGCGCCAGCAGCTCTAAAGGGACAGAATATTCCGAGCAGTACTTC,CASSSKGTEYSEQYF
TRBJ2-7,TRBV20-1,NA,many,TGCAGTGCCACAGGGACATTCGACTACGAGCAGTACTTC,CSATGTFDYEQYF
TRBJ1-2,TRBV7-2,NA,many,TGTGCCAGCAGCCAAACCGGAGCGGAGCTATATGGGGGCTACACCTTC,CASSQTGAELYGGYTF
TRBJ2-2,TRBV11-3,TRBD2,many,TGTGCCAGCAGCGCCCTAGCGGGACCTACCGGGGAGCTGTTTTTT,CASSALAGPTGELFF
TRBJ2-7,TRBV7-9,NA,NA,TGTGCCAGCAGCTTAGCAAGTTACGAGCAGTGCTTC,CASSLASYEQCF
TRBJ1-5,TRBV6-1,TRBD1,NA,TGTGCCAGCATCAAGGGGACAGGGGGGCTCCGGCAGCCCCAGCATTTT,CASIKGTGGLRQPQHF
TRBJ1-5,TRBV19,TRBD1,many,TGTGCCAGTAGTATGAGGAAGGGGACAGGGGGTAGCAATCAGCCCCAGCATTTT,CASSMRKGTGGSNQPQHF
TRBJ1-1,TRBV28,NA,many,TGTGCCATCTCCGGAGGAATCACTGAAGCTTTCTTT,CAISGGITEAFF
TRBJ1-2,TRBV12-3/TRBV12-4,TRBD1,once,TGCGCCAGCAGTCGGGACAGGGTTAACTATGGCCACACCTTC,CASSRDRVNYGHTF
TRBJ1-1,TRBV10-2,TRBD1,many,TGCGCCAGCAATACAGGGGGGACTGAAGCTTTCTTT,CASNTGGTEAFF
TRBJ1-1,TRBV11-1,NA,NA,TGTGCCAGCACAGAGGCGGGGGGACGTACTGAAGCTTTCTTT,CASTEAGGRTEAFF
TRBJ1-1,TRBV19,NA,many,TGTGCCAGTAGTCCCTCGAGCGAGAACACTGAAGCTTTCTTT,CASSPSSENTEAFF
TRBJ2-5,TRBV7-2,NA,many,TGTGCCAGCAGCGTGGGGGAGACCCAGTACTTC,CASSVGETQYF
TRBJ2-5,TRBV10-3,NA,NA,TGTGCCATCAGTGAATCGGGTTTTCGTTCGGAGACCCAGTACTTC,CAISESGFRSETQYF
TRBJ2-7,TRBV20-1,TRBD1,many,TGCAGTGCCCCACAGGACAGGGGGCTTTTACTCGGCGAGCAGTACTTC,CSAPQDRGLLLGEQYF
TRBJ2-7,TRBV7-8,TRBD2,NA,TGTGCCAGCAGCTTAGGCGGGAGAGTCACAGGCTACGAGCAGTACTTC,CASSLGGRVTGYEQYF
TRBJ2-5,TRBV12-3/TRBV12-4,NA,many,TGTGCCAGCAGTTCGCCGGATAGCGGTCAAGAGACCCAGTACTTC,CASSSPDSGQETQYF
TRBJ1-3,TRBV12-3/TRBV12-4,NA,many,TGTGCCAGCAGCCAAGGGGGAAACACCATATATTTT,CASSQGGNTIYF
TRBJ1-5,TRBV27,TRBD1,many,TGTGCCAGCATGGGGACCGGGGACAGGGATCAGCCCCAGCATTTT,CASMGTGDRDQPQHF
TRBJ1-6,TRBV9,NA,many,TGTGCCAGCAACGTAGGAGGGGACGGGAATTCACCCCTCCACTTT,CASNVGGDGNSPLHF
TRBJ2-5,TRBV18,TRBD1,many,TGTGCCAGCTCACCACGGACAGGACGCGCTAGGGAGACCCAGTACTTC,CASSPRTGRARETQYF
TRBJ1-6,TRBV27,NA,many,TGTGCCAGCATGGGAGTACAAGGTTCCTATAATTCACCCCTCCACTTT,CASMGVQGSYNSPLHF
TRBJ2-3,TRBV12-3/TRBV12-4,NA,few,TGTGCCAGCAGTCTCAGGGGGGCAGATACGCAGTATTTT,CASSLRGADTQYF
TRBJ2-7,TRBV7-9,TRBD1,NA,TGTGCCAGCAGCCCGCCCTTGGCAGGGGGCCACGAGCAGTACTTC,CASSPPLAGGHEQYF
TRBJ2-2,TRBV18,TRBD1,NA,TGTGCCAGCTCACCCCGCGGGACAGGGAACACCGGGGAGCTGTTTTTT,CASSPRGTGNTGELFF
TRBJ2-5,TRBV24-1,NA,many,TGTGCCACCAGTGACACGACAGTTGGTGAGACCCAGTACTTC,CATSDTTVGETQYF
TRBJ2-5,TRBV9,NA,many,TGTGCCAGCAGCGGCAGACAGGGAGGTGGAGAGACCCAGTACTTC,CASSGRQGGGETQYF
TRBJ2-5,TRBV28,TRBD1,NA,TGTGCCAGCAGCCGAGGGACAGTACAAGAGACCCTGTACTTC,CASSRGTVQETLYF
TRBJ2-7,TRBV6-1,NA,NA,TGTGCCAGCAGACGAGACCGTGACCCCTCCTACGAGCAGTACTTC,CASRRDRDPSYEQYF
TRBJ2-4,TRBV12-3/TRBV12-4,NA,many,TGTGCCAGCAGTTTGGGTTATCAAGCCAAAAACATTAAGTACTTC,CASSLGYQAKNIKYF
TRBJ2-7,TRBV12-3/TRBV12-4,NA,many,TGTGCCAGCAGCCTTTGGGGGAGCTCCTACGAGCAGTACTTC,CASSLWGSSYEQYF
TRBJ1-5,TRBV6-1,TRBD1,NA,TGTGCCAGCACCGAACAGGGGGAGAATCAGCCCCAGCATTTT,CASTEQGENQPQHF
TRBJ2-7,TRBV9,NA,many,TGTGCCAGCAACAACCCGGGACTCGAATTCGAGCAGTACTTC,CASNNPGLEFEQYF
TRBJ2-7,TRBV15,NA,many,TGTGCCACCAGCAGCGCCACAGGGAGAGAGCAGTACTTC,CATSSATGREQYF
TRBJ2-7,TRBV12-3/TRBV12-4,NA,many,TGTGCCAGCAGTTTAACCTTAGCGGCATTTCAGTACTTC,CASSLTLAAFQYF
TRBJ2-7,TRBV11-2,TRBD1,NA,TGTGCCAGCAGCTTCACCGGGACAGGCACCTCCTACGAGCAGTACTTC,CASSFTGTGTSYEQYF
TRBJ1-6,TRBV12-3/TRBV12-4,TRBD1,few,TGTGCCAGCAGCCTTAGGACAGGGAACCTTTCACCCCTCCACTTT,CASSLRTGNLSPLHF
TRBJ2-7,TRBV5-1,NA,many,TGCGCCAGCAGCTTGGAGCGCCTCGGTGATACCTACGAGCAGTACTTC,CASSLERLGDTYEQYF
TRBJ2-7,TRBV6-2/TRBV6-3,NA,many,TGTGCCAGCAGTTACCCGGGACCCAGGAGCGAGCAGTACTTC,CASSYPGPRSEQYF
TRBJ1-2,TRBV12-3/TRBV12-4,TRBD1,many,TGTGCCAGCAGTCTCCCGGGACAGCTCTATGGCTACACCTTC,CASSLPGQLYGYTF
TRBJ2-7,TRBV12-3/TRBV12-4,TRBD1,NA,TGTGCCAGCAGTAAACAGGGGGCACGAACCTACGAGCAGTACTTC,CASSKQGARTYEQYF
TRBJ2-5,TRBV25-1,NA,NA,TGTGCCAGCAGTGTATCTAAACGTCATCCACCCCAACAAGAGACCCAGTACTTC,CASSVSKRHPPQQETQYF
TRBJ2-2,TRBV12-3/TRBV12-4,NA,many,TGTGCCAGCAGATACAGGGAAACCGGGGAGCTGTTTTTT,CASRYRETGELFF
TRBJ1-2,TRBV28,TRBD1,many,TGTGCCAGCAGTTCTCCTCATGGCGGGACAGGGTATGGCTACACCTTC,CASSSPHGGTGYGYTF
TRBJ1-1,TRBV12-3/TRBV12-4,NA,NA,TGTGCCAGCAGTTTCATTAACACTGAAGCTTTCTTT,CASSFINTEAFF
TRBJ2-7,TRBV11-2,TRBD2,many,TGTGCCAGCAGCCCTTATGGCGGGGGCGAGCAGTACTTC,CASSPYGGGEQYF
TRBJ2-2,TRBV20-1,TRBD1,many,TGCAGTGCGATCCGACAGGGTAGTGGCGGGGAGCTGTTTTTT,CSAIRQGSGGELFF
TRBJ2-5,TRBV12-3/TRBV12-4,TRBD2,NA,TGTGCCAGCAGTTTACTAGCGGGAGGGCCCCAAGAGACCCAGTACTTC,CASSLLAGGPQETQYF
TRBJ2-7,TRBV10-3,NA,many,TGTGCCATCAGGGACAGCTCGAACTACGAGCAGTACTTC,CAIRDSSNYEQYF
TRBJ2-2,TRBV3-1,TRBD2,few,TGTGCCAGCAGCCAAGATATAGTAGCGGGAGTTGGGACCGGGGAGCTGTTTTTT,CASSQDIVAGVGTGELFF
TRBJ2-5,TRBV6-5,TRBD1,NA,TGTGCCAGCAGTTACCAGCAGGGGGCGTGGGAGACCCAGTACTTC,CASSYQQGAWETQYF